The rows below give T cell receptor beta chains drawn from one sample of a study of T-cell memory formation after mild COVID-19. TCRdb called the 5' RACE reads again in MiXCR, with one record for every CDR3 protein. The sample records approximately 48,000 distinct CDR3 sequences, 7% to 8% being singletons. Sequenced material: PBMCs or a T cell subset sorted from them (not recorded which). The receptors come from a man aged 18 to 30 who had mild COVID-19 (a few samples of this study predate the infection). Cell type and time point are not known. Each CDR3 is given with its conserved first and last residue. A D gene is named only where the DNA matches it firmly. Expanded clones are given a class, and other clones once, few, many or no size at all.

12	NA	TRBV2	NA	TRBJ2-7	CASRDPRFEQYF	TGTGCCAGCAGGGACCCCCGGTTCGAGCAGTACTTC
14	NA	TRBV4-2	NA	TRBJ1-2	CASSPLGEHYGYTF	TGTGCCAGCAGCCCCTTAGGGGAGCACTATGGCTACACCTTC
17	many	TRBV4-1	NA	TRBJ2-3	CASSQDQGPPTKDTQYF	TGCGCCAGCAGCCAAGATCAGGGGCCTCCGACAAAAGATACGCAGTATTTT
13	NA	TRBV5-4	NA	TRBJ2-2	CASSPVGAGELFF	TGTGCCAGCAGCCCAGTGGGGGCCGGGGAGCTGTTTTTT
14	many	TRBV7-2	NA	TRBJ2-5	CASSQNRGRETQYF	TGTGCCAGCAGCCAAAACCGGGGGAGGGAGACCCAGTACTTC
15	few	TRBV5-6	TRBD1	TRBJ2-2	CASSLPRGIPGELFF	TGTGCCAGCAGCTTGCCCAGGGGGATCCCCGGGGAGCTGTTTTTT
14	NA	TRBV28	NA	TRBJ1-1	CASSLEVPVGEAFF	TGTGCCAGCAGTTTGGAGGTGCCCGTCGGTGAAGCTTTCTTT
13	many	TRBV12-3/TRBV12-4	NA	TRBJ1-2	CASSKDRSHGYTF	TGTGCCAGCAGTAAAGACAGAAGCCATGGCTACACCTTC
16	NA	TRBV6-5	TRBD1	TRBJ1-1	CASSSPSGGRLTEAFF	TGTGCCAGCAGTTCCCCTTCAGGGGGCCGGTTAACTGAAGCTTTCTTT
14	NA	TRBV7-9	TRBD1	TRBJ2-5	CASRQGRGQETQYF	TGTGCCAGCCGACAGGGGCGGGGACAAGAGACCCAGTACTTC
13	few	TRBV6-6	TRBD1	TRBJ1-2	CASSWGAGGAYTF	TGTGCCAGCAGTTGGGGGGCAGGGGGCGCCTACACCTTC
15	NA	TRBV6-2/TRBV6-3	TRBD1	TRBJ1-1	CASSPRSGQDTEAFF	TGTGCCAGCAGTCCCCGGAGCGGACAGGACACTGAAGCTTTCTTT
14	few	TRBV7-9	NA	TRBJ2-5	CASSLAGFRETQYF	TGTGCCAGCAGCTTAGCGGGGTTTCGAGAGACCCAGTACTTC
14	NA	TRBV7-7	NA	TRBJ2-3	CASSAGTAADTQYF	TGTGCCAGCAGCGCCGGGACGGCCGCAGATACGCAGTATTTT
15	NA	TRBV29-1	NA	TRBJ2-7	CSVERKGAGAYEQYF	TGCAGCGTTGAAAGGAAAGGGGCAGGCGCCTACGAGCAGTACTTC
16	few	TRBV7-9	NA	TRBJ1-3	CASSLDSTGTGNTIYF	TGTGCCAGCAGCTTAGATTCGACGGGGACTGGAAACACCATATATTTT
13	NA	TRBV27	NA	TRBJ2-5	CASSLSPLGTQYF	TGTGCCAGCAGTTTATCTCCCCTAGGAACCCAGTACTTC
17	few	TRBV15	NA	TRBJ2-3	CATSRDYEVAHTDTQYF	TGTGCCACCAGCAGAGATTACGAAGTCGCGCACACAGATACGCAGTATTTT
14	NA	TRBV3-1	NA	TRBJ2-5	CASSLTPRDETQYF	TGTGCCAGCAGCCTAACCCCTAGAGACGAGACCCAGTACTTC
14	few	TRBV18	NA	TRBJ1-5	CASSPGGIGQPQHF	TGTGCCAGCTCACCCGGAGGGATCGGTCAGCCCCAGCATTTT
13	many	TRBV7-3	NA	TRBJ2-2	CASRRSNTGELFF	TGTGCCAGCAGGCGCAGTAACACCGGGGAGCTGTTTTTT
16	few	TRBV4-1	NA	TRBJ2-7	CASSQDLAASSYEQYF	TGCGCCAGCAGCCAAGATCTGGCAGCGAGCTCCTACGAGCAGTACTTC
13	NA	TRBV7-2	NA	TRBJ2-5	CASSLTVGETQYF	TGTGCCAGCAGCTTGACTGTAGGGGAGACCCAGTACTTC